Following are 17 T cell receptor beta chains from one sample sequenced in a study of T cell responses to AZD1222 COVID-19 vaccine. Data came from immunoSEQ multiplex PCR; TCRdb stores just in-frame clones and leaves some out. The repertoire includes approximately 90,000 clones, approximately 89% of them detected once, and about 2.2% sits in the top ten. Sequences were derived from peripheral blood, sampled on day 0 of AZD1222 vaccination. These TCRs come from an adult in good health.

The gene calls are TRBV7-2 and TRBJ1-5; a possible D gene is TRBD1 (6 bases). Germline-derived CDR1 and CDR2 are SGHTA and FQGNSA. Trimming cost V 5 bases and J 1 base, with 12 bases left between them. CDR3 length: 15 residues. This CDR3 is CASSVLGQSNQPQHF. As DNA, the CDR3 is TGTGCCAGCAGCGTATTAGGACAGAGCAATCAGCCCCAGCATTTT.

The CDR3 nucleotides are TGCAGCGTTGGAGGGCTCGGGGAGCTGTTTTTT. It specifies CSVGGLGELFF. The chain couples TRBV29-1 to TRBJ2-2; D perhaps matches TRBD2 (5 bases). This CDR3 has 11 residues. Germline-derived CDR1 and CDR2 are SQVTM and ANQGSEA. Between the trimmed V and J ends, which lost 4 bases and 7 bases, there was a span of 7 bases.

The rearrangement links TRBV7-9 to TRBJ1-5, with 9 bases fitting TRBD1. CDR1 is SEHNR and CDR2 is FQNEAQ in the germline V gene (reference sequence). CDR3 size: 13 residues. Trimming removed 5 bases from V and 9 bases from J; junction bases left unmatched: 5. The CDR3 DNA follows: TGTGCCAGCAGCCGGACAGGGGATGCGCCCCAGCATTTT. Translating gives CASSRTGDAPQHF.

A few counts support this clone. This chain joins TRBV4-1 and TRBJ1-5; no firm D call. This CDR3 spans 16 amino acids. Looked up from germline, CDR1 is MGHRA and CDR2 is YSYEKL. With 0 bases removed from V and 6 bases from J, the gap between germline ends came to 15 bases. The CDR3 DNA follows: TGCGCCAGCAGCCAAGATAGAGGTGACCTAGGTCAGCCCCAGCATTTT. This codes for CASSQDRGDLGQPQHF.

This chain links TRBV6-5 with TRBJ2-2; 7 bases fit TRBD1. After removal of 6 bases from V and 1 base from J, the junction contained 2 bases not matched to a gene. The germline V gene has CDR1 MNHEY and CDR2 SVGAGI. The CDR3 contains 14 residues. Written as DNA, the CDR3 is TGTGCCAGCAGGAGGACAGGGAACACCGGGGAGCTGTTTTTT. Encoded protein: CASRRTGNTGELFF.

This clone was counted a single time. V usage is TRBV4-3 and J usage is TRBJ1-2; 9 bases match TRBD1. The CDR3 contains 15 residues. V lost 0 bases, J lost 4 bases, and 3 bases stayed unmatched. CDR1 and CDR2 from the germline V gene are LGHNA and YSLEER. The CDR3 loop reads CASSQDPTGGYGYTF. The DNA for the CDR3 is TGCGCCAGCAGCCAAGATCCGACAGGGGGCTATGGCTACACCTTC.

V and J are TRBV7-2 and TRBJ2-1, with 7 nucleotides matching TRBD1. The CDR3 is made up of 15 amino acids. Germline V CDR1 and CDR2: SGHTA, FQGNSA. The trim removed 5 bases at V and 3 bases at J, leaving 7 bases unmatched. The CDR3 sequence: CASSQQGSSYNEQFF. In DNA form, the CDR3 reads TGTGCCAGCAGCCAACAGGGGTCTAGCTACAATGAGCAGTTCTTC.

This chain joins TRBV29-1 and TRBJ1-2, with 9 bases that match TRBD1. The CDR3 totals 13 residues. Trimming at V came to 4 bases and at J to 8 bases, leaving 8 bases not matched to a gene. CDR1 SQVTM and CDR2 ANQGSEA come from the germline V gene. In DNA, the CDR3 is TGCAGCGTTGGGCCCGGGACAGGGTACGGCTACACCTTC. Translating it yields CSVGPGTGYGYTF.

The sample holds one count of this clone. The CDR3: CASKGTSAGEQFF. The CDR3 nucleotides read TGTGCCAGCAAGGGGACTAGCGCAGGTGAGCAGTTCTTC. The chain joins TRBV2 to TRBJ2-1; 10 bases fit TRBD2. J gave up 9 bases and V 7 bases, and 6 bases lay outside the gene matches. Looked up from germline, CDR1 is SNHLY and CDR2 is FYNNEI. The CDR3 is made up of 13 amino acids.

This chain uses TRBV5-4 with TRBJ2-5, with D maybe TRBD1 (6 bases). CDR1 and CDR2 (germline): SGHNT, YYREEE (reference sequence). The CDR3 spans 15 residues. Deletions cut 0 bases from V and 0 bases from J, with 9 bases between. CDR3 region: CASSLVGGNQETQYF. In DNA, the CDR3 is TGTGCCAGCAGCTTGGTAGGGGGAAACCAAGAGACCCAGTACTTC.

V usage is TRBV2 and J usage is TRBJ2-1, with D perhaps TRBD1 or TRBD2 (6 bases each). The CDR3 is made up of 17 amino acids. The germline V and J ends were trimmed by 8 bases and 6 bases, with 26 bases remaining between them. Germline V gene data show CDR1 as SNHLY and CDR2 as FYNNEI. CDR3 residues: CASHPEGFGAGVNEQFF. CDR3 nucleotide sequence: TGTGCCAGCCACCCGGAGGGTTTTGGCGCAGGGGTCAATGAGCAGTTCTTC.

The chain links TRBV3-1 (or the pseudogene TRBV3-2) to TRBJ1-5; TRBD1 agrees at 7 bases. This CDR3 region has 14 residues. Germline V gene lookup returns CDR1 LGHDT and CDR2 YNNKEL (reference sequence). V lost 5 bases and J lost 2; bases outside the gene matches: 3. The CDR3 bases are TGTGCCAGCAGCAATACAGGGGGCAATCAGCCCCAGCATTTT. It translates to CASSNTGGNQPQHF.

The J gene is TRBJ1-2, the V gene TRBV29-1; 9 bases line up with TRBD1. V was clipped by 6 bases and J by 7 bases; unmatched bases: 9. CDR3 size: 13 residues. Germline V lookup: CDR1 SQVTM, CDR2 ANQGSEA. CDR3 region: CSVVPGQGRGYTF. DNA for the CDR3: TGCAGCGTAGTTCCGGGACAGGGTCGTGGCTACACCTTC.

The rearrangement uses TRBV6-5 and TRBJ1-2; no definite D call. V was cut by 5 bases and J by 2 bases, with 12 bases left in between. This CDR3 region has 14 residues. In germline, CDR1 is MNHEY, CDR2 SVGAGI. CDR3 DNA sequence: TGTGCCAGCAGTCAAACTCACGAAAACTATGGCTACACCTTC. As protein: CASSQTHENYGYTF.

CDR3 in amino acids: CASSDGNQPQHF. The CDR3 DNA sequence: TGTGCCAGCAGTGACGGAAATCAGCCCCAGCATTTT. The chain has TRBV2 and TRBJ1-5; D uncertain. Germline-derived CDR1 and CDR2 are SNHLY and FYNNEI. This CDR3 comprises 12 residues. V was cut by 3 bases and J by 4 bases, with 4 bases left in between.

This clone has a single count. The gene calls are TRBV5-1 and TRBJ2-7; 9 bases map to TRBD2. Trimming cost V 0 bases and J 2 bases; bases outside gene matches: 3. CDR1 and CDR2 from the germline V gene are SGHRS and YFSETQ. CDR3 length: 15 residues. This CDR3 reads CASSLGASGTYEQYF. As DNA, the CDR3 is TGCGCCAGCAGCTTGGGGGCTAGCGGGACCTACGAGCAGTACTTC.

The chain joins TRBV7-7 to TRBJ2-2; D remains unclear. CDR1 and CDR2 (germline): SSHAT, FNYEAQ (reference sequence). With 5 bases removed from V and 0 bases from J, the gap between germline ends came to 13 bases. The CDR3 sequence is 16 residues long. The CDR3 DNA sequence: TGTGCCAGCAGCCTCAACGGCGGCGCGAACACCGGGGAGCTGTTTTTT. It encodes CASSLNGGANTGELFF.